Listed below are T cell receptor beta chains from one sample, sequenced in a study of metastatic and nonmetastatic thyroid tumors. TCRdb re-called clones from the PCR reads using MiXCR. The table records over 15,000 clones, around 16% of them present only once. Sequencing was performed on blood. Every receptor here comes from a male donor with papillary thyroid cancer or a benign thyroid nodule (not recorded which). Some clones in this sample may be carry-over from other donors' samples. Each CDR3 is given with its conserved first and last residue. Each record gives: V gene, J gene, CDR3 protein.

v_gene: TRBV5-8; j_gene: TRBJ1-1; CDR3aa: CASSLAGDGTEAFF
v_gene: TRBV6-1; j_gene: TRBJ2-7; CDR3aa: CASRPSSGRAHEQYF
v_gene: TRBV28; j_gene: TRBJ1-3; CDR3aa: CASSSSGSGNTIYF
v_gene: TRBV20-1; j_gene: TRBJ2-3; CDR3aa: CSASAHLGTPMGTDTQYF
v_gene: TRBV6-1; j_gene: TRBJ2-1; CDR3aa: CASSQGVEFF
v_gene: TRBV25-1; j_gene: TRBJ2-7; CDR3aa: CASSEYGYEQYF
v_gene: TRBV3-1; j_gene: TRBJ1-2; CDR3aa: CASSQGQGANYGYTF
v_gene: TRBV7-8; j_gene: TRBJ2-7; CDR3aa: CASSLGPNRADEQYF
v_gene: TRBV7-2; j_gene: TRBJ2-2; CDR3aa: CASSFIVGGTGELFF
v_gene: TRBV7-6; j_gene: TRBJ2-5; CDR3aa: CASSLEGSGRLKTQYF
v_gene: TRBV5-1; j_gene: TRBJ2-7; CDR3aa: CASSLGTYEQYF
v_gene: TRBV18; j_gene: TRBJ1-2; CDR3aa: CASSPPGTGGGYTF
v_gene: TRBV20-1; j_gene: TRBJ2-7; CDR3aa: CSARGTVEAYEQYF
v_gene: TRBV30; j_gene: TRBJ1-3; CDR3aa: CAWSPGGTLSGNTIYF
v_gene: TRBV20-1; j_gene: TRBJ2-3; CDR3aa: CSAALDDTQYF
v_gene: TRBV19; j_gene: TRBJ2-1; CDR3aa: CASSPRGGSYNEQFF
v_gene: TRBV20-1; j_gene: TRBJ2-7; CDR3aa: CSAQSRQGGHEQYF
v_gene: TRBV6-1; j_gene: TRBJ1-4; CDR3aa: CASNPGQRHEKLFF
v_gene: TRBV6-2/TRBV6-3; j_gene: TRBJ2-1; CDR3aa: CASSYSGQGWTYNEQFF
v_gene: TRBV5-1; j_gene: TRBJ2-1; CDR3aa: CASSRGTSGGLSFF
v_gene: TRBV6-1; j_gene: TRBJ1-2; CDR3aa: CASSETGRDGYTF
v_gene: TRBV6-2/TRBV6-3; j_gene: TRBJ2-2; CDR3aa: CASTDPTSGRSGPGELFF
v_gene: TRBV20-1; j_gene: TRBJ1-2; CDR3aa: CSARDPYGLGYTF
v_gene: TRBV20-1; j_gene: TRBJ2-5; CDR3aa: CSAGWGQETQYF
v_gene: TRBV11-2; j_gene: TRBJ2-2; CDR3aa: CASSLVGDATGELFF
v_gene: TRBV10-1; j_gene: TRBJ2-7; CDR3aa: CASSDAGTRYDEQYF
v_gene: TRBV30; j_gene: TRBJ2-3; CDR3aa: CAWMIPKVREFRDTQYF
v_gene: TRBV6-1; j_gene: TRBJ1-2; CDR3aa: CASSPNQQMEGGGYTF
v_gene: TRBV24-1; j_gene: TRBJ2-1; CDR3aa: CATSEARGREGGNEQFF
v_gene: TRBV28; j_gene: TRBJ1-5; CDR3aa: CASGGRGINQPQHF
v_gene: TRBV5-6; j_gene: TRBJ2-7; CDR3aa: CASSLGLFLVYEQYF
v_gene: TRBV4-3; j_gene: TRBJ2-7; CDR3aa: CASSPRASGIYEQYF
v_gene: TRBV2; j_gene: TRBJ1-2; CDR3aa: CAGVEGGRQNYGYTF
v_gene: TRBV28; j_gene: TRBJ1-2; CDR3aa: CASNRDTFYGYTF
v_gene: TRBV24-1; j_gene: TRBJ2-3; CDR3aa: CATSDEAGLAGGGSTDTQYF
v_gene: TRBV6-1; j_gene: TRBJ2-3; CDR3aa: CASIRRGGVDTQYF
v_gene: TRBV4-1; j_gene: TRBJ1-6; CDR3aa: CASSQGTGRSPLHF
v_gene: TRBV12-3/TRBV12-4; j_gene: TRBJ2-1; CDR3aa: CASTLSGVDEQFF
v_gene: TRBV12-3/TRBV12-4; j_gene: TRBJ2-7; CDR3aa: CASSFGSSDEQYF
v_gene: TRBV20-1; j_gene: TRBJ2-7; CDR3aa: CSARDPLAARYEQYF
v_gene: TRBV18; j_gene: TRBJ2-7; CDR3aa: CASSLEFSGTGYEQYF
v_gene: TRBV12-3/TRBV12-4; j_gene: TRBJ2-4; CDR3aa: CASSLKGGWAKNIQYF
v_gene: TRBV10-3; j_gene: TRBJ2-7; CDR3aa: CAIGGRDRGHEQYF
v_gene: TRBV24-1; j_gene: TRBJ2-5; CDR3aa: CATSDPGLAEEGETQYF
v_gene: TRBV12-3/TRBV12-4; j_gene: TRBJ1-1; CDR3aa: CASSLPAYTEAFF
v_gene: TRBV5-1; j_gene: TRBJ2-3; CDR3aa: CASSLPPQGTGTDTQYF
v_gene: TRBV2; j_gene: TRBJ2-4; CDR3aa: CASSGRGGENIQYF
v_gene: TRBV4-2; j_gene: TRBJ1-3; CDR3aa: CASSQDRGTLEGGNTIYF
v_gene: TRBV11-3; j_gene: TRBJ1-1; CDR3aa: CAISPRLGTEAFF
v_gene: TRBV12-3/TRBV12-4; j_gene: TRBJ2-1; CDR3aa: CASSPRQGPVSNEQFF
v_gene: TRBV19; j_gene: TRBJ2-3; CDR3aa: CASSTPLEGVLADTQYF
v_gene: TRBV7-6; j_gene: TRBJ2-7; CDR3aa: CARSPRGAEQYF
v_gene: TRBV20-1; j_gene: TRBJ2-2; CDR3aa: CSARLAGASTGELFF
v_gene: TRBV20-1; j_gene: TRBJ2-4; CDR3aa: CSARGPPRQGGLAKNIQYF
v_gene: TRBV28; j_gene: TRBJ1-6; CDR3aa: CASKYGGVTYNSPLHF
v_gene: TRBV20-1; j_gene: TRBJ2-1; CDR3aa: CSARAADSYNEQFF